Presented here are 8 T cell receptor beta chains from one specimen sequenced in a study of blood T cell repertoires in COVID-19. TCRdb keeps only in-frame clones here, not all; method: immunoSEQ multiplex PCR. The table records about 49,000 clones, 85% to 90% of them present only once. Sequenced material: peripheral blood. All receptors derive from a woman aged 80 or over with COVID-19, enrolled during active disease.

J is TRBJ1-1 and V is TRBV18; 7 nucleotides match TRBD1. The CDR3 is 18 amino acids. J lost 0 bases, V lost 1 base, and 11 bases had no gene match. Germline CDR1 KGHSH, CDR2 LQKENI. The DNA of the CDR3 is TGTGCCAGCTCACCACTTTTTATACAGGGGAGAATGAACACTGAAGCTTTCTTT. Translated: CASSPLFIQGRMNTEAFF.

The rearrangement joins TRBV4-2 to TRBJ2-7; 14 nucleotides agree with TRBD2. Germline CDR1 and CDR2: LGHNA and YNFKEQ. V was pared by 0 bases and J by 4 bases, with 5 bases of the junction left unmatched. CDR3 length equals 17 residues. The CDR3 here is CASSQDPGLAGGYEQYF. The DNA for the CDR3 is TGTGCCAGCAGCCAAGATCCTGGACTAGCGGGAGGTTACGAGCAGTACTTC.

The table lists this clone with a count of one. The chain combines TRBV15 with TRBJ2-2, with 10 nucleotides matching TRBD1. Germline trimming cut 5 bases from V and 5 bases from J; bases unmatched to any gene: 17. CDR1 is LNHNV, CDR2 YYDKDF, per germline (reference sequence). The length of the CDR3 is 19 residues. The CDR3 region is CATSPGHRDRGFSTGELFF. CDR3 bases: TGTGCCACCAGCCCTGGTCACCGGGACAGGGGTTTTAGTACCGGGGAGCTGTTTTTT.

The chain is built from TRBV7-9 and TRBJ1-4, with 9 bases that match TRBD1. From germline, CDR1 is SEHNR and CDR2 FQNEAQ (reference sequence). The CDR3 runs to 14 residues. Trimming removed 7 bases from V and 7 bases from J; junction bases left unmatched: 7. This CDR3 is CASTPGQGFEKLFF. DNA of the CDR3: TGTGCCAGCACTCCGGGACAGGGCTTTGAAAAACTGTTTTTT. The full variable domain, its missing parts supplied by reference TRBV7-9 and TRBJ1-4, is DTGVSQNPRHKITKRGQNVTFRCDPISEHNRLYWYRQTLGQGPEFLTYFQNEAQLEKSRLLSDRFSAERPKGSFSTLEIQRTEQGDSAMYLCASTPGQGFEKLFFGSGTQLSVL.

This chain connects TRBV5-1 to TRBJ2-1; D is possibly TRBD2 (6 bases). Trimming removed 0 bases at V and 1 base at J, with 11 bases between. CDR3 length: 16 amino acids. Germline-derived CDR1 and CDR2 are SGHRS and YFSETQ. CDR3: CASSLGGGMSYNEQFF. The CDR3 DNA follows: TGCGCCAGCAGCTTGGGGGGCGGGATGTCCTACAATGAGCAGTTCTTC.

The V and J genes are TRBV6-5 and TRBJ2-3, with TRBD2 matching 7 bases. The CDR3 spans 13 residues. V shed 4 bases and J 5 bases; nucleotides not matched to a gene: 3. Germline V gene sequence: CDR1 MNHEY, CDR2 SVGAGI. The CDR3 region has the DNA TGTGCCAGCAGTTTGAGGGAGGGAGATACGCAGTATTTT. Its translation: CASSLREGDTQYF.

This clone came up a few times. The genes are TRBV11-2 and TRBJ1-2; D not resolved. V dropped 1 base and J dropped 5 bases, with 11 bases sitting between them. Germline CDR1 reads SGHAT; CDR2 reads FQNNGV. The CDR3 is 14 amino acids. CDR3 region: CASSLGEARYGYTF. The CDR3 DNA reads TGTGCCAGCAGCTTAGGTGAGGCTAGGTATGGCTACACCTTC.

This rearrangement joins TRBV2 to TRBJ1-2, with D possibly TRBD1 on 5 matching bases. This CDR3 region has 13 residues. The germline gives CDR1 SNHLY, CDR2 FYNNEI. V lost 7 bases and J lost 7, with 16 bases in between. The CDR3 region is CASILWGVGGYTF. The CDR3 coding sequence is TGTGCCAGCATTCTTTGGGGGGTGGGTGGCTACACCTTC. The full variable domain, its missing parts supplied by reference TRBV2 and TRBJ1-2, is EPEVTQTPSHQVTQMGQEVILRCVPISNHLYFYWYRQILGQKVEFLVSFYNNEISEKSEIFDDQFSVERPDGSNFTLKIRSTKLEDSAMYFCASILWGVGGYTFGSGTRLTVV.